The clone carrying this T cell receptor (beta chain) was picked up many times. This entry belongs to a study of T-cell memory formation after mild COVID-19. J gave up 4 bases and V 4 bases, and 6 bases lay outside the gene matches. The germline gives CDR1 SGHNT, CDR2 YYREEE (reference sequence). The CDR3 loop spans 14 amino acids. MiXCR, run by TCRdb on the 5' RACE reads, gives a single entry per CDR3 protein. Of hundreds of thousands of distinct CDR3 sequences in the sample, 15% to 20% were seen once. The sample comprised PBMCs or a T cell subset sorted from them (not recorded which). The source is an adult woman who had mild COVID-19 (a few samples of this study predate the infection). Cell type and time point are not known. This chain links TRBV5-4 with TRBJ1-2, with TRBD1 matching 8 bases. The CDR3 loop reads CASSPGQGFYGYTF. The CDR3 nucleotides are TGTGCCAGCAGCCCCGGACAGGGATTCTATGGCTACACCTTC.